The source of this T cell receptor (beta chain) is a study of T cells after yellow fever vaccination. Germline V gene sequence: CDR1 SEHNR, CDR2 FQNEAQ (reference sequence). The V gene lost 0 bases and the J gene lost 0 bases, with 10 bases spanning the gap. The CDR3 spans 16 residues. MiXCR, run by TCRdb on the 5' RACE reads, gives a single entry per CDR3 protein. The sample yields hundreds of thousands of distinct CDR3 sequences, approximately 13% seen once. This clonotype was detected a few times. This chain joins TRBV7-9 and TRBJ2-3; D is perhaps TRBD2 (5 bases). Sample: PBMCs, taken on the day of the yellow fever booster vaccination. This sequence was found in a man aged 30 to 39 who received the YFV17D yellow fever vaccine. The CDR3, as DNA: TGTGCCAGCAGCTTAGCGAAGCGGTCTAGCACAGATACGCAGTATTTT. Protein product: CASSLAKRSSTDTQYF.